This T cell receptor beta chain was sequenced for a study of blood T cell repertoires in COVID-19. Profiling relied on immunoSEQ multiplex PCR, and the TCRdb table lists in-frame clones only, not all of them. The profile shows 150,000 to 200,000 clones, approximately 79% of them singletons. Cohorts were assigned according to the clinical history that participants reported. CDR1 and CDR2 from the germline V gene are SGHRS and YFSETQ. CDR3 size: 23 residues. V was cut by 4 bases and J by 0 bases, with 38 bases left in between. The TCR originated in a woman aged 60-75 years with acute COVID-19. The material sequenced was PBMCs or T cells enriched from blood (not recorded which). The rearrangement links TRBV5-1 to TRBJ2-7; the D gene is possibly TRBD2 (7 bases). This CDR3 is CASSLRGGPSEGAYSRSSYEQYF. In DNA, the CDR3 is TGCGCCAGCAGCCTGAGGGGGGGACCCTCAGAGGGCGCGTACTCACGGAGCTCCTACGAGCAGTACTTC.